This TCR beta chain was recorded in a study of blood T cells in healthy people across ages. The ends lost 5 bases at V and 6 bases at J; junction bases unmatched: 9. The CDR3 spans 15 residues. Germline V gene lookup returns CDR1 PRHDT and CDR2 FYEKMQ (reference sequence). PCR was performed a second time for roughly 7 to 12 cycles using a sample-barcoded 5' primer and a J-beta primer mix. MiXCR, applied by TCRdb to the 5' RACE reads, yields one record per CDR3 protein. The sample shows approximately 730,000 distinct CDR3 sequences, about 53% of them seen only once. This clonotype was seen a single time. PBMCs were isolated at a quantity of at least 6 million per sample. Total RNA was isolated from each sample in quantities of at least 5 micrograms.

Material for sequencing was blood. The receptor was derived from a man of 80 years or more in good health. The chain couples TRBV13 to TRBJ2-2, with 7 bases lining up with TRBD2. The CDR3 nucleotides are TGTGCCAGCAGCCCTATGCGGGAGATCGCCGGGGAGCTGTTTTTT. Translation gives CASSPMREIAGELFF.